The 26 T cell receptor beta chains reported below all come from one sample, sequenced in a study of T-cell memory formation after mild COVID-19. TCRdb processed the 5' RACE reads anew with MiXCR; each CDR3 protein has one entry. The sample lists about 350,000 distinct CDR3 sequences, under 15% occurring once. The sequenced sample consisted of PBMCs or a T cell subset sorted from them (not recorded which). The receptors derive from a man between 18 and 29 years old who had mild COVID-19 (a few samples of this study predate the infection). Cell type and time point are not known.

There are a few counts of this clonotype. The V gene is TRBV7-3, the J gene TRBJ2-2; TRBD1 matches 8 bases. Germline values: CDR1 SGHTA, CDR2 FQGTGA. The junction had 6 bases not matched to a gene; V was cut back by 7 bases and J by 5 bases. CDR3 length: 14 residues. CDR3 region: CASKRTGGTGELFF. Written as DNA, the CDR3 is TGTGCCAGCAAACGAACAGGGGGTACCGGGGAGCTGTTTTTT.

The CDR3: CSATGPVGAVYNEQFF. CDR3 nucleotide sequence: TGCAGTGCTACCGGGCCTGTGGGGGCGGTGTACAATGAGCAGTTCTTC. The chain uses TRBV20-1 and TRBJ2-1; weak D call: TRBD1 (6 bases). Between the trimmed V and J ends, which lost 4 bases and 4 bases, there was a span of 20 bases. Germline V CDR1 and CDR2: DFQATT, SNEGSKA (reference sequence). This CDR3 contains 16 residues.

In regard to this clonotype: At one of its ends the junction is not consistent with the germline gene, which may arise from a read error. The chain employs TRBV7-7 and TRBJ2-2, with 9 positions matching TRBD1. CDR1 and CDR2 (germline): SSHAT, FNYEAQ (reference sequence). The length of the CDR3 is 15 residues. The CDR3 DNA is TGTGCTAGCAGCTTAGCGAGGACAGGGGCCGGGGAGCTGTTTTTT. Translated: CASSLARTGAGELFF.

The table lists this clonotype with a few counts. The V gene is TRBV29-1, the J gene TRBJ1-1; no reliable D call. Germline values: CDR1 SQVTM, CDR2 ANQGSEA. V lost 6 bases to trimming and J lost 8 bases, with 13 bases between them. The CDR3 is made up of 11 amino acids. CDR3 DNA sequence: TGCAGCGTGAGGTCGAGAGGGGAAGCTTTCTTT. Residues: CSVRSRGEAFF.

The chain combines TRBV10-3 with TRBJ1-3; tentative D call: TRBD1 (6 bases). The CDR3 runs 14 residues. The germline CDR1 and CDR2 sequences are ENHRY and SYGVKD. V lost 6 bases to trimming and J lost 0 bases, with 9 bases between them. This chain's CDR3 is CAISRGGSGNTIYF. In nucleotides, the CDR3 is TGTGCCATCAGCAGAGGGGGCTCTGGAAACACCATATATTTT.

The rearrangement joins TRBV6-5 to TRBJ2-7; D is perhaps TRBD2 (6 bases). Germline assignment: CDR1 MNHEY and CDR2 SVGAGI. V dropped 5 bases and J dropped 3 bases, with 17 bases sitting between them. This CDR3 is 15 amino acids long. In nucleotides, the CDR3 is TGTGCCAGCAGTCACGCCCTTCGCGGGGTCTACGAGCAGTACTTC. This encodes CASSHALRGVYEQYF.

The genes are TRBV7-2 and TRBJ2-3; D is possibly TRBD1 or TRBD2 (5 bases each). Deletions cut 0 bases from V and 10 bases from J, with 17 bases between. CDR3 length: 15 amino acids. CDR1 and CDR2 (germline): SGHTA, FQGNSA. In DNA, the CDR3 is TGTGCCAGCAGCTTAGCGGGCCTGGGGACGAATGCGCAGTATTTT. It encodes CASSLAGLGTNAQYF.

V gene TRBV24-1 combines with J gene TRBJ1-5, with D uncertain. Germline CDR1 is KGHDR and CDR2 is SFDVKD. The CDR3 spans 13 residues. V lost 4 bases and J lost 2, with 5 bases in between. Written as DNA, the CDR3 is TGTGCCACCAGTGAAATCGGCAATCAGCCCCAGCATTTT. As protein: CATSEIGNQPQHF.

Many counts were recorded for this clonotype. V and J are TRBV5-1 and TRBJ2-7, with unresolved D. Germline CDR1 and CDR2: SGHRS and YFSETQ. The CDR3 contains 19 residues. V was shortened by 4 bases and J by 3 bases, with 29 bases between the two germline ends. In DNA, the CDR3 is TGCGCCAGCAGCCCACTCCCGAACGAGTCGCGGAAGTTGTACTACGAGCAGTACGTC. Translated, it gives CASSPLPNESRKLYYEQYV.

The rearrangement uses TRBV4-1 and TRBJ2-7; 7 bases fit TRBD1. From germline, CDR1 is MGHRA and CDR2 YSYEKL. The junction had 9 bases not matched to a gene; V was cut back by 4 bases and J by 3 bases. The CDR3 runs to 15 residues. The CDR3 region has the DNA TGCGCCAGCAGCCGAGAACCGGGACAGATCTACGAGCAGTACTTC. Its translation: CASSREPGQIYEQYF.

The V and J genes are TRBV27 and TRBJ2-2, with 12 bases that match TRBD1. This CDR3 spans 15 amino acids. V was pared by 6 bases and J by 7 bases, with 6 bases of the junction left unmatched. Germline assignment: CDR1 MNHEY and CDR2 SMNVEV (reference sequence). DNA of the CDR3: TGTGCCAGCAGCACGGGACAGGGGGCTGTCGGGGAGCTGTTTTTT. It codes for CASSTGQGAVGELFF.

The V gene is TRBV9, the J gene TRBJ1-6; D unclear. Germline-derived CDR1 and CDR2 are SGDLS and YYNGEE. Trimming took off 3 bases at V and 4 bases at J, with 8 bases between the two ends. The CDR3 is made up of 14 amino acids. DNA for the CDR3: TGTGCCAGCAGCGATGGACTGTATAATTCACCCCTCCACTTT. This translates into CASSDGLYNSPLHF.

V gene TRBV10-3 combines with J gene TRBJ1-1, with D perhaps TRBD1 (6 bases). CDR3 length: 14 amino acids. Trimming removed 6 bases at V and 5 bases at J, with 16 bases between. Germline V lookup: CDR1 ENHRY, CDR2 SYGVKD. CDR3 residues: CAIRNREEGTEAFF. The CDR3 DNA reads TGTGCCATCAGAAACAGGGAAGAGGGAACTGAAGCTTTCTTT.

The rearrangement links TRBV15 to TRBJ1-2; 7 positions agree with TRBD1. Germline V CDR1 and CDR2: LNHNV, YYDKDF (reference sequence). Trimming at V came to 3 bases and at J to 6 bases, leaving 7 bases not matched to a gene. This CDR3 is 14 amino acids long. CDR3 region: CATSSTGTADGYTF. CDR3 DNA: TGTGCCACCAGCAGTACCGGGACAGCGGATGGCTACACCTTC.

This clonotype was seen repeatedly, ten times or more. CDR3 DNA sequence: TGTGCCAGCACCTCGACTGGGGCCAACGTCCTGACTTTC. This gives the protein CASTSTGANVLTF. The V gene is TRBV6-6, the J gene TRBJ2-6; D call uncertain. The germline V gene encodes CDR1 MNHNY and CDR2 SVGAGI (reference sequence). V was trimmed by 7 bases and J by 2 bases, leaving 6 bases between them. There are 13 residues in the CDR3.

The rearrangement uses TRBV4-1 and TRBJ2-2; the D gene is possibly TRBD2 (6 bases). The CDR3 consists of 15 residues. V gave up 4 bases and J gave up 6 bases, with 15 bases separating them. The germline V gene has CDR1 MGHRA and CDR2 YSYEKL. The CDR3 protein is CASSLEEGVAGELFF. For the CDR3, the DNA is TGCGCCAGCAGCCTGGAGGAGGGAGTAGCCGGGGAGCTGTTTTTT.

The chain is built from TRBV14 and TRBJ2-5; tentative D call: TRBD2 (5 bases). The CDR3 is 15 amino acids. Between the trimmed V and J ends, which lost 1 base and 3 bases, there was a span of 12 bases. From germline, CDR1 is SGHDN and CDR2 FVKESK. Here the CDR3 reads CASSQVYGEKETQYF. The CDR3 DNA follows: TGTGCCAGCAGCCAAGTATACGGGGAGAAAGAGACCCAGTACTTC.

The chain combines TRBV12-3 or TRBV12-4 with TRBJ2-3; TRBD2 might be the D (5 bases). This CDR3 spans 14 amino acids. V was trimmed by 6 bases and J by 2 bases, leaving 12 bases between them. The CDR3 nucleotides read TGTGCCAGCAGCCGCGGGCGCTACACAGATACGCAGTATTTT. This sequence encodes CASSRGRYTDTQYF.

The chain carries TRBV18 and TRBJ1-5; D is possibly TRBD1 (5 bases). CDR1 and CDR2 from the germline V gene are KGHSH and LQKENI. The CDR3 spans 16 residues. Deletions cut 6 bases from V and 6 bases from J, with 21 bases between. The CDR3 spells CASSPFTAREGQPQHF. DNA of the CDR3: TGTGCCAGCTCCCCCTTTACCGCCAGGGAAGGTCAGCCCCAGCATTTT. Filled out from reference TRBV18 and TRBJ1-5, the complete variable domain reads NAGVMQNPRHLVRRRGQEARLRCSPMKGHSHVYWYRQLPEEGLKFMVYLQKENIIDESGMPKERFSAEFPKEGPSILRIQQVVRGDSAAYFCASSPFTAREGQPQHFGDGTRLSIL.

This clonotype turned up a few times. CDR3: CSVGRQGAITEAFF. The CDR3 coding sequence is TGCAGCGTCGGACGACAGGGAGCAATCACTGAAGCTTTCTTT. The chain carries TRBV29-1 and TRBJ1-1, with 7 nucleotides matching TRBD1. The CDR3 extends over 14 amino acids. Germline CDR1 reads SQVTM; CDR2 reads ANQGSEA. Trimming removed 6 bases from V and 4 bases from J; junction bases left unmatched: 11.

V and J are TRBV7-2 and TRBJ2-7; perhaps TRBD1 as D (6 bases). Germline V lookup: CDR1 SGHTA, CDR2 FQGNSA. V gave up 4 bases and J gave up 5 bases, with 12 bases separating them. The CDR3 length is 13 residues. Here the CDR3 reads CASSSQQGHEQYF. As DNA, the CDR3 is TGTGCCAGCAGCTCGCAACAGGGACACGAGCAGTACTTC. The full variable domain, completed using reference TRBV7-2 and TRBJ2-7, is GAGVSQSPSNKVTEKGKDVELRCDPISGHTALYWYRQSLGQGLEFLIYFQGNSAPDKSGLPSDRFSAERTGGSVSTLTIQRTQQEDSAVYLCASSSQQGHEQYFGPGTRLTVT.

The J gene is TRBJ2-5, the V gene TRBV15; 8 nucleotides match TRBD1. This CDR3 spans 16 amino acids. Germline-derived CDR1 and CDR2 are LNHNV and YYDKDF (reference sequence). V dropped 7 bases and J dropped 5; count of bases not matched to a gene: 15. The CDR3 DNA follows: TGTGCCACCAACGGACAGGGTGATGTCCGAGGGGAGACCCAGTACTTC. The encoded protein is CATNGQGDVRGETQYF.

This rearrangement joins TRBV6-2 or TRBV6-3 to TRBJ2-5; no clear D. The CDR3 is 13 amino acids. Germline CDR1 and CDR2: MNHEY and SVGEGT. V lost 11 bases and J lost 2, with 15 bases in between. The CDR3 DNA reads TGTGCCCGAACAGACTGGGGACAAGAGACCCAGTACTTC. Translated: CARTDWGQETQYF.

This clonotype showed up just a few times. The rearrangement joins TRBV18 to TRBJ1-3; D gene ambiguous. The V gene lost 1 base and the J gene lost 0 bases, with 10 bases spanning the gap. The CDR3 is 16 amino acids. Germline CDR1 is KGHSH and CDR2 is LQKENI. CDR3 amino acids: CASSPRTTGSGNTIYF. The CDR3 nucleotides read TGTGCCAGCTCACCACGGACGACGGGCTCTGGAAACACCATATATTTT.

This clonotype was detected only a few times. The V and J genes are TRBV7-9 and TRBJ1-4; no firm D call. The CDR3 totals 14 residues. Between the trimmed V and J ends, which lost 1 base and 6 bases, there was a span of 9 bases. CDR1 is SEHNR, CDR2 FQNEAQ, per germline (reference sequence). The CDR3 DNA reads TGTGCCAGCAGCTTAGTCACGAATTATGAAAAACTGTTTTTT. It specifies CASSLVTNYEKLFF.

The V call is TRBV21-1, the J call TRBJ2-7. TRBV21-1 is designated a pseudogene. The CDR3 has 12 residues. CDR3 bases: TGTGCCAGCAGCTCTCAGTCCTACGAGCAGTACTTC. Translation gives CASSSQSYEQYF.